This T cell receptor (beta chain) was recovered during a study of blood T cell repertoires in COVID-19. Study at large: Spain, Italy and the United States supplied samples that represented acute and convalescent COVID-19. Sources were T cells, B-cell-depleted T cells, or PBMCs; the material itself was cDNA or gDNA.

Methods used by the authors: How many nucleated cells were present was estimated from reference gene primer amplification. Data came from immunoSEQ multiplex PCR; TCRdb stores just in-frame clones and leaves some out. D and trimming were read from the DNA, whereas the V and J calls and clone size are those reported in that table. The sample has approximately 300,000 clones; about nine tenths are singletons. Germline V gene sequence: CDR1 SEHNR, CDR2 FQNEAQ (reference sequence). There are 15 residues in the CDR3. Trimming cost V 4 bases and J 1 base; bases outside gene matches: 6. The clonotype originates from a man aged 25 to 45 who had recovered from COVID-19. The rearrangement joins TRBV7-9 to TRBJ1-1; 7 nucleotides line up with TRBD1. The sequenced sample was PBMCs or T cells enriched from blood (not recorded which). DNA of the CDR3: TGTGCCAGCAGCTGGACCGGGACAGAGAACACTGAAGCTTTCTTT. It translates to CASSWTGTENTEAFF.